This TCR beta chain came from a study of cytomegalovirus exposure and HLA in healthy donors. Study results and caveats: Cytomegalovirus status, reportedly, was diagnosed with high specificity and sensitivity by the classifier. Most TCR sequences were uncommon, yet certain public TCRs appeared in many donors. In vitro confirmation showed a few CMV-associated chains to be CMV antigen specific.

From the 120-subject validation cohort, which was separate from the roughly 670-subject first cohort, the donors were drawn. In regard to this clone: The antigen remains undetermined. The same CDR3 arises from other DNA sequences in this sample as well.

The repertoire was sequenced with immunoSEQ multiplex PCR; TCRdb's copy has only in-frame clones and lacks some. The table shows fewer than 250,000 clones, with 80% to 90% occurring only once. Germline lookup yields CDR1 SQVTM and CDR2 ANQGSEA. This CDR3 comprises 14 residues. After removal of 4 bases from V and 1 base from J, the junction contained 6 bases not matched to a gene. The sequence was collected from a man between 18 and 35 years old in good health and CMV-seronegative. The chain recombines TRBV29-1 with TRBJ2-5, with 7 bases matching TRBD2. Material: PBMCs. The CDR3 region has the DNA TGCAGCGTTGGGGGGGGAAGTGGCCAAGAGACCCAGTACTTC. This sequence encodes CSVGGGSGQETQYF.